This T cell receptor (beta chain) originates from a study of human T cells and chemical hapten exposure. TCRdb re-called the RACE reads with MiXCR, one entry per CDR3 protein. The sample includes 80,000 to 95,000 distinct CDR3 sequences, about 10% of them seen just once. CDR1 is SGHRS, CDR2 YFSETQ, per germline. Trimming took 1 base from V and 3 from J, leaving 18 bases between them. The CDR3 extends over 17 amino acids. This sample's time point: patch test 1, 2 weeks after DPC sensitization. As for treatment: therapeutic diphenylcyclopropenone sensitization with weekly scalp DPC. The chain couples TRBV5-1 to TRBJ2-3; tentative D call: TRBD2 (6 bases). Sequences were derived from whole blood, sampled in connection with sensitization to the hapten diphenylcyclopropenone (DPC). The clonotype comes from a woman aged 50 to 65 with alopecia areata. Some clones in this sample may be carry-over from other donors' samples. The CDR3 reads CASSLTPGTVRTDTQYF. The CDR3 coding sequence is TGCGCCAGCAGCTTGACGCCCGGGACTGTGCGGACAGATACGCAGTATTTT.